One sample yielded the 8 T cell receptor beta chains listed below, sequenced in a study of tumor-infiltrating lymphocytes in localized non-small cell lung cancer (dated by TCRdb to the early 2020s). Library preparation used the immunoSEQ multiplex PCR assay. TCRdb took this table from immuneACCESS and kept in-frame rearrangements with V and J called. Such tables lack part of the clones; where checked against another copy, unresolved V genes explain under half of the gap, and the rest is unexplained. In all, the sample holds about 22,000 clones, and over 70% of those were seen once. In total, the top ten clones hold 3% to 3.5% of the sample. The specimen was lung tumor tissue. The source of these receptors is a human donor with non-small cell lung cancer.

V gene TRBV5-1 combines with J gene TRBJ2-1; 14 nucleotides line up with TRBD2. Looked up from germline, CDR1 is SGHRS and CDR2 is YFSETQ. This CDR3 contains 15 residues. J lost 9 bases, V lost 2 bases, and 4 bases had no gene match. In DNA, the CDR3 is TGCGCCAGCAGCTTCTTGGGACTAGCGGGAGTTGAGCAGTTCTTC. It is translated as CASSFLGLAGVEQFF.

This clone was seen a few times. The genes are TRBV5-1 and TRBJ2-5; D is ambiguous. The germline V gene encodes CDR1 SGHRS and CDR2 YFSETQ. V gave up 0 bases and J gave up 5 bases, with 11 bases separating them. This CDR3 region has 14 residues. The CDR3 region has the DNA TGCGCCAGCAGCTTGGAGGTTAACCGGGAGACCCAGTACTTC. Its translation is CASSLEVNRETQYF.

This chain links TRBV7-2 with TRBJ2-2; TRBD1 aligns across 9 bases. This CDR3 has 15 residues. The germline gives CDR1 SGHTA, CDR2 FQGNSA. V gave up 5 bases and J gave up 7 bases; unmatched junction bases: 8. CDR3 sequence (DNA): TGTGCCAGCAGCCTATTGACAGGGGGGAACGGGGAGCTGTTTTTT. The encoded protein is CASSLLTGGNGELFF.

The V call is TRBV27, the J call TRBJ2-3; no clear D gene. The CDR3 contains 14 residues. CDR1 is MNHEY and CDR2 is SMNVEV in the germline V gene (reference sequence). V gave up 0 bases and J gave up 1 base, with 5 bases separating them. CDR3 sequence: CASSLSRGTDTQYF. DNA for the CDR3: TGTGCCAGCAGTTTATCGCGAGGCACAGATACGCAGTATTTT.

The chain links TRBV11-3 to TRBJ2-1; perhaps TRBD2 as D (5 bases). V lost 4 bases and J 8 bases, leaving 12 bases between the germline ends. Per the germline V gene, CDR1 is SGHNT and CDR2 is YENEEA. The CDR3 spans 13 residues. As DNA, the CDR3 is TGTGCCAGCAGCTCACTACTAGGCGATGAGCAGTTCTTC. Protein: CASSSLLGDEQFF.

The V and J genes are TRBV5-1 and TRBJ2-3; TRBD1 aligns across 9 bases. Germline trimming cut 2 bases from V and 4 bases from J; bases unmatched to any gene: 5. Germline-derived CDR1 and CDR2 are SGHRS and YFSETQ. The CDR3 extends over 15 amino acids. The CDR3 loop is CASSFTGGKSDTQYF. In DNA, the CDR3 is TGCGCCAGCAGCTTCACAGGGGGCAAATCAGATACGCAGTATTTT. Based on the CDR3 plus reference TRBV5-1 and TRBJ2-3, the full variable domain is KAGVTQTPRYLIKTRGQQVTLSCSPISGHRSVSWYQQTPGQGLQFLFEYFSETQRNKGNFPGRFSGRQFSNSRSEMNVSTLELGDSALYLCASSFTGGKSDTQYFGPGTRLTVL.

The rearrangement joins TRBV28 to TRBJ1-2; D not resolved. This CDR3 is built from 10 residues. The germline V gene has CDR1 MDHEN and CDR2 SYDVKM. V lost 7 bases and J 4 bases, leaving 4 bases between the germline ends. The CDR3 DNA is TGTGCCAGCACCCTCTATGGCTACACCTTC. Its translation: CASTLYGYTF.

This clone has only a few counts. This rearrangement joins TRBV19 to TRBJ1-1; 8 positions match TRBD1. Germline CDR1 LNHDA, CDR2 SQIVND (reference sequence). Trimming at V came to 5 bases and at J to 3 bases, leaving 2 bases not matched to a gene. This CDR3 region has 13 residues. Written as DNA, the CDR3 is TGTGCCAGTAGTGAGACAGGGGACACTGAAGCTTTCTTT. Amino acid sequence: CASSETGDTEAFF. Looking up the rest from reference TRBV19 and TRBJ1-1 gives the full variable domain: DGGITQSPKYLFRKEGQNVTLSCEQNLNHDAMYWYRQDPGQGLRLIYYSQIVNDFQKGDIAEGYSVSREKKESFPLTVTSAQKNPTAFYLCASSETGDTEAFFGQGTRLTVV.